These 9 T cell receptor beta chains were sequenced from one sample in a study of OX40 agonist ivuxolimab in advanced cancers. The receptor library was made with the immunoSEQ multiplex PCR assay. This immuneACCESS table, as held by TCRdb, lists in-frame sequences with V and J called but not all clones. Of the missing ones, under half trace to an unresolved V gene in checked studies; the others have no known cause. The sample records under 90,000 clones, approximately 94% of which are singletons. The top ten constitute roughly an eighth of the sample. The sequences come from CD4+ or CD8+ T cells sorted from blood, collected in a trial of the OX40 agonist ivuxolimab. These TCRs come from an adult with an advanced solid tumor such as melanoma, head and neck, liver or kidney cancer.

This clone was observed once. The rearrangement joins TRBV13 to TRBJ2-3, with 8 nucleotides matching TRBD2. There are 17 residues in the CDR3. V was clipped by 1 base and J by 4 bases; unmatched bases: 10. CDR1 and CDR2 from the germline V gene are PRHDT and FYEKMQ (reference sequence). CDR3 loop: CASSLAGGPTAPDTQYF. The CDR3 DNA follows: TGTGCCAGCAGCTTAGCGGGGGGGCCTACCGCCCCAGATACGCAGTATTTT.

This clone was seen a single time. This rearrangement joins TRBV6-5 to TRBJ2-7; possible D gene TRBD2, 5 bases. The germline gives CDR1 MNHEY, CDR2 SVGAGI. The CDR3 covers 15 residues. Trimming stripped 7 bases from V and 0 bases from J, with 16 bases between. CDR3 DNA: TGTGCCAGCACCAACGGGGTGACAAGCTCCTACGAGCAGTACTTC. It codes for CASTNGVTSSYEQYF.

This clone turned up a few times. The gene calls are TRBV6-5 and TRBJ1-6; TRBD1 is a possible D gene (5 bases). With 4 bases removed from V and 7 bases from J, the gap between germline ends came to 17 bases. CDR1 and CDR2 from the germline V gene are MNHEY and SVGAGI. The CDR3 is 16 amino acids. The CDR3 here is CASSSLEGRMNSPLHF. CDR3 nucleotide sequence: TGTGCCAGCAGTTCCCTCGAGGGACGGATGAATTCACCCCTCCACTTT.

This sequence joins TRBV23-1 and TRBJ2-3; TRBD1 is a possible D gene (5 bases). TRBV23-1 is an ORF; its function is uncertain. With 5 bases removed from V and 2 bases from J, the gap between germline ends came to 17 bases. The CDR3 is 16 amino acids. Written as DNA, the CDR3 is TGCGCCAGCAGTTACCTCGGACATCAAACCACAGATACGCAGTATTTT. It codes for CASSYLGHQTTDTQYF.

The V gene is TRBV21-1, the J gene TRBJ2-4; TRBD2, the table's D call, lacks a check against the DNA. TRBV21-1 is a pseudogene. The CDR3 is 16 residues long. The CDR3 nucleotides are TGTGCCAGGGCGGGACGGAGGACTTTAGCCAAAAACATTCAGTACTTC. The encoded protein is CARAGRRTLAKNIQYF.

J is TRBJ2-4 and V is TRBV4-1; 8 nucleotides line up with TRBD2. CDR3 length equals 15 residues. The J segment lost 6 bases and the V segment lost 1 base, leaving 5 bases of the junction unmatched. Germline V gene data show CDR1 as MGHRA and CDR2 as YSYEKL. The CDR3 here is CASSQAPLAVNIQYF. DNA of the CDR3: TGCGCCAGCAGCCAAGCTCCACTAGCGGTAAACATTCAGTACTTC.

The chain has TRBV28 and TRBJ1-1, with D maybe TRBD1 (6 bases). Germline loops: CDR1 MDHEN, CDR2 SYDVKM. The CDR3 loop spans 19 amino acids. The V and J ends lost 3 bases and 3 bases respectively, with 26 bases between them. CDR3 in amino acids: CASSFSVGFQGGMDTEAFF. CDR3 nucleotides: TGTGCCAGCAGTTTTTCCGTGGGGTTCCAAGGGGGAATGGACACTGAAGCTTTCTTT.

The V and J genes are TRBV7-9 and TRBJ1-5; unclear D gene. The CDR3 is 15 amino acids. The V gene lost 4 bases and the J gene lost 0 bases, with 10 bases spanning the gap. Germline loops: CDR1 SEHNR, CDR2 FQNEAQ (reference sequence). CDR3 amino acids: CASSSTDYSNQPQHF. The CDR3 DNA sequence: TGTGCCAGCAGCTCGACGGATTATAGCAATCAGCCCCAGCATTTT.

The chain recombines TRBV14 with TRBJ1-1; 12 bases fit TRBD1. Per germline, CDR1 SGHDN and CDR2 FVKESK. This CDR3 has 17 residues. V trimming: 1 base; J trimming: 0 bases; junction bases outside the gene matches: 3. The CDR3 loop reads CASSQGDRGLMNTEAFF. The CDR3 DNA reads as TGTGCCAGCAGCCAAGGGGACAGGGGGCTGATGAACACTGAAGCTTTCTTT.